The present T cell receptor beta chain was sequenced within a study of T cell responses to AZD1222 COVID-19 vaccine. Study outcomes and limitations: After two AZD1222 doses, spike-specific TCR breadth and depth rose versus day 0.

TCRdb's table, derived via immunoSEQ multiplex PCR, lists solely in-frame clones and lacks some. There are about 160,000 clones in the sample; roughly nine tenths occur only once, and approximately 2% lies in the top ten. Comment on this clone: Its antigen is unknown. One end of the junction fails to match germline, which may point to a read error.

Germline-derived CDR1 and CDR2 are LNHDA and SQIVND (reference sequence). The length of the CDR3 is 16 residues. This specimen consisted of peripheral blood, obtained on day 0 of AZD1222 vaccination. The source is an adult in good health. This chain links TRBV19 with TRBJ2-5; the D gene could be TRBD1 or TRBD2 (5 bases each). CDR3 nucleotides: TGCGCCAGTAGTATTGGGGACGACGAAGGGCAAGAGACCCAGTACTTC. Translating it yields CASSIGDDEGQETQYF.